The 9 T cell receptor beta chains below come from one sample, sequenced in a study of human T cells and chemical hapten exposure. Time point noted: patch test 2, 6 weeks after DPC sensitization. Treatment indicated: therapeutic diphenylcyclopropenone sensitization with weekly scalp DPC. One entry per CDR3 protein, called by TCRdb with MiXCR from the RACE reads. This table holds about 41,000 distinct CDR3 sequences, less than 4% found once. Specimen: whole blood, collected in connection with sensitization to the hapten diphenylcyclopropenone (DPC). These receptors came from a man between 35 and 55 years old with alopecia areata. Some clones in this sample may be carry-over from other donors' samples.

In its sample, this clonotype was seen many times. V gene TRBV20-1 combines with J gene TRBJ2-1; D call uncertain. V was trimmed by 3 bases and J by 5 bases, leaving 8 bases between them. Looked up from germline, CDR1 is DFQATT and CDR2 is SNEGSKA (reference sequence). The CDR3 is made up of 12 amino acids. The CDR3 DNA reads TGCAGTGCTAGCCGGCCTAACAATGAGCAGTTCTTC. This gives the protein CSASRPNNEQFF.

This clonotype was detected many times. The chain has TRBV12-3 or TRBV12-4 and TRBJ2-6, with D possibly being TRBD1 or TRBD2 (5 bases each). Trimming removed 3 bases from V and 3 bases from J, with 9 bases in between. The length of the CDR3 is 15 residues. In DNA form, the CDR3 reads TGTGCCAGCAGTTTTTCAGGGAGTGGGGCCAACGTCCTGACTTTC. It translates to CASSFSGSGANVLTF.

This clonotype was counted at least ten times. The gene calls are TRBV6-5 and TRBJ2-3; the D is unclear. The germline V gene encodes CDR1 MNHEY and CDR2 SVGAGI. V dropped 5 bases and J dropped 2 bases, with 8 bases sitting between them. CDR3 size: 13 residues. This chain's CDR3 is CASSDPITDTQYF. The CDR3 DNA reads as TGTGCCAGCAGTGACCCTATCACAGATACGCAGTATTTT.

This clonotype was recorded at least ten times. This chain links TRBV27 with TRBJ2-7; D remains ambiguous. The CDR3 covers 14 residues. CDR1 is MNHEY, CDR2 SMNVEV, per germline (reference sequence). V lost 5 bases and J 4 bases, leaving 15 bases between the germline ends. CDR3 residues: CASSPRRPSYEQYF. The CDR3 coding sequence is TGTGCCAGCAGTCCCCGACGCCCTAGTTACGAGCAGTACTTC.

Many counts were recorded for this clonotype. The rearrangement uses TRBV5-6 and TRBJ2-6; D assignment may be TRBD1 or TRBD2 (5 bases each). The V gene's germline CDR1 is SGHDT and CDR2 YYEEEE. The CDR3 is 15 residues long. The V gene lost 2 bases and the J gene lost 3 bases, with 9 bases spanning the gap. The CDR3 reads CASSLRGVGANVLTF. CDR3 DNA: TGTGCCAGCAGCTTAAGGGGAGTTGGGGCCAACGTCCTGACTTTC.

This clonotype turned up a few times. The chain joins TRBV7-2 to TRBJ2-7; D possibly corresponds to TRBD2 (6 bases). The CDR3 has 13 amino acids. V lost 5 bases to trimming and J lost 0 bases, with 8 bases between them. CDR1 is SGHTA and CDR2 is FQGNSA in the germline V gene. The chain's CDR3 is CASSTSPSYEQYF. Here the CDR3 DNA reads TGTGCCAGCAGCACTAGCCCCTCCTACGAGCAGTACTTC.

This clonotype occurred many times. The chain links TRBV4-1 to TRBJ2-3, with a possible D match to TRBD2 (6 bases). The V end lost 0 bases, the J end lost 0 bases, and 13 bases lay between the germline ends. The CDR3 is made up of 17 amino acids. Germline CDR1 reads MGHRA; CDR2 reads YSYEKL. The DNA for the CDR3 is TGCGCCAGCAGCCAAGATGGCCTAGCGCCAAGCACAGATACGCAGTATTTT. This codes for CASSQDGLAPSTDTQYF.

This clonotype was observed at least ten times. V is TRBV20-1 and J is TRBJ2-1, with 14 bases fitting TRBD2. This CDR3 is 18 amino acids long. The J segment lost 1 base and the V segment lost 3 bases, leaving 8 bases of the junction unmatched. Germline CDR1 and CDR2: DFQATT and SNEGSKA (reference sequence). CDR3 nucleotides: TGCAGTGCTAGGCGGGGACTAGCGGGAGTGTGGTCCTACAATGAGCAGTTCTTC. It specifies CSARRGLAGVWSYNEQFF.

The DNA of the CDR3 is TGTGCCAGCAGTCCACAGCCGGGACAGGGGGGCACTGAAGCTTTCTTT. Protein sequence: CASSPQPGQGGTEAFF. The rearrangement links TRBV7-6 to TRBJ1-1; 11 bases map to TRBD1. Looked up from germline, CDR1 is SGHVS and CDR2 is FNYEAQ. There are 16 residues in the CDR3. V dropped 6 bases and J dropped 4; count of bases not matched to a gene: 10.